This TCR beta chain derives from a study of CD8 T cells in ankylosing spondylitis. Study-level points and caveats: The study looked at matched synovial fluid samples from ankylosing spondylitis patients. Disease-linked clones were reported to be significantly enriched there.

The CDR3 spans 16 residues. V lost 2 bases, J lost 9 bases, and 11 bases stayed unmatched. Per germline, CDR1 MNHEY and CDR2 SMNVEV (reference sequence). About this clonotype: As yet, its antigen is unknown.

Library preparation for TCR beta used quantitative 5'-RACE with molecular barcodes. TCRdb analysed the 5' RACE reads with MiXCR anew, one entry per CDR3 protein. The table has 250,000 to 300,000 distinct CDR3 sequences, 20% seen once; the top ten hold around 8%. This sequence was found in a male donor with ankylosing spondylitis or in good health (not recorded which). The sample was blood, either unsorted or a sorted T cell fraction (not recorded which). The chain links TRBV27 to TRBJ2-1; 9 nucleotides agree with TRBD1. DNA of the CDR3: TGTGCCAGCAGTTTAGGGGGACAGGGACTGCGTACTGAGCAGTTCTTC. Translating gives CASSLGGQGLRTEQFF.